Each of the 17 T cell receptor beta chains below was sequenced from the same sample in a study of control samples from healthy donors and cancer patients. Profiling relied on immunoSEQ multiplex PCR, and the TCRdb table lists in-frame clones only, not all of them. The sample records roughly 200,000 clones, over 80% being singletons. Specimen: blood. Receptors were obtained from a man between 25 and 39 years old in good health.

The chain recombines TRBV6-4 with TRBJ2-3; TRBD2 agrees at 9 bases. Germline V gives CDR1 MRHNA, CDR2 SNTAGT. The CDR3 covers 14 residues. V shed 4 bases, J shed 3 bases, and the junction held 2 bases outside the gene matches. The CDR3 nucleotides read TGTGCCAGCAGTGGCGGGGGGGCGACAGATACGCAGTATTTT. Protein sequence: CASSGGGATDTQYF.

This rearrangement joins TRBV5-1 to TRBJ2-3; D call uncertain. The CDR3 spans 15 residues. Germline V gives CDR1 SGHRS, CDR2 YFSETQ. V was clipped by 0 bases and J by 0 bases, with 8 bases between them. CDR3 DNA sequence: TGCGCCAGCAGCTTGGACGGTTCAAGCACAGATACGCAGTATTTT. Encoded protein: CASSLDGSSTDTQYF.

The chain employs TRBV6-5 and TRBJ1-5; weak D call: TRBD1 (5 bases). V was shortened by 8 bases and J by 7 bases, with 18 bases between the two germline ends. This CDR3 has 14 amino acids. Germline V gene sequence: CDR1 MNHEY, CDR2 SVGAGI. The CDR3: CASGTGRHRQPQHF. The CDR3 nucleotides read TGTGCCAGCGGGACCGGACGCCACAGACAGCCCCAGCATTTT.

The chain links TRBV9 to TRBJ1-2, with 12 bases fitting TRBD1. The V segment lost 0 bases and the J segment 4 bases; nucleotides outside the gene matches: 7. Germline V gene lookup returns CDR1 SGDLS and CDR2 YYNGEE. The CDR3 covers 17 residues. The CDR3 nucleotides are TGTGCCAGCAGCGTAGCTTGGGACAGGGGGCGTCCCTATGGCTACACCTTC. Amino acids: CASSVAWDRGRPYGYTF. The entire variable domain, with the rest obtained from reference TRBV9 and TRBJ1-2, is as follows: DSGVTQTPKHLITATGQRVTLRCSPRSGDLSVYWYQQSLDQGLQFLIQYYNGEERAKGNILERFSAQQFPDLHSELNLSSLELGDSALYFCASSVAWDRGRPYGYTFGSGTRLTVV.

The J gene is TRBJ2-7, the V gene TRBV2, with 14 bases identical to TRBD2. Germline CDR1 and CDR2: SNHLY and FYNNEI. Trimming cost V 6 bases and J 0 bases; bases outside gene matches: 7. CDR3 length equals 17 residues. This chain's CDR3 is CASRTGTSGGDSYEQYF. The CDR3 DNA is TGTGCCAGCAGAACTGGGACTAGCGGGGGAGACTCCTACGAGCAGTACTTC.

The V call is TRBV5-4, the J call TRBJ2-4, with 7 bases fitting TRBD1. Germline V gives CDR1 SGHNT, CDR2 YYREEE (reference sequence). The ends lost 3 bases at V and 1 base at J; junction bases unmatched: 1. This CDR3 is 14 amino acids long. DNA of the CDR3: TGTGCCAGCAGCTCACAGGGGGCCAAAAACATTCAGTACTTC. This translates into CASSSQGAKNIQYF.

The chain is built from TRBV30 and TRBJ1-1; 8 positions agree with TRBD1. J was trimmed by 0 bases and V by 0 bases; bases with no gene match: 12. Germline V gene lookup returns CDR1 GTSNPN and CDR2 SVGIG (reference sequence). The CDR3 extends over 18 amino acids. The CDR3 here is CAWSVGAATGAVNTEAFF. The CDR3 coding sequence is TGTGCCTGGAGTGTAGGGGCCGCGACAGGGGCTGTGAACACTGAAGCTTTCTTT. Together with reference TRBV30 and TRBJ1-1, the CDR3 gives the full variable domain: SQTIHQWPATLVQPVGSPLSLECTVEGTSNPNLYWYRQAAGRGLQLLFYSVGIGQISSEVPQNLSASRPQDRQFILSSKKLLLSDSGFYLCAWSVGAATGAVNTEAFFGQGTRLTVV.

This clone was counted a single time. The chain is built from TRBV2 and TRBJ2-3; 9 bases are shared with TRBD1. The ends lost 7 bases at V and 1 base at J; junction bases unmatched: 6. Germline V gene data show CDR1 as SNHLY and CDR2 as FYNNEI. This CDR3 spans 15 amino acids. In nucleotides, the CDR3 is TGTGCCAGCACCGAACGGACAGGGGGCACAGATACGCAGTATTTT. Amino acids: CASTERTGGTDTQYF.

In DNA form, the CDR3 reads TGCGCCAGCAGCGAGCAACTAGCGGGAAATGGGGGTACGCAGTATTTT. Encoded protein: CASSEQLAGNGGTQYF. The chain recombines TRBV5-1 with TRBJ2-3; 10 bases fit TRBD2. CDR1 and CDR2 from the germline V gene are SGHRS and YFSETQ. This CDR3 spans 16 amino acids. Germline trimming cut 4 bases from V and 8 bases from J; bases unmatched to any gene: 13.

The V gene is TRBV9, the J gene TRBJ2-3; 10 bases map to TRBD1. This CDR3 is 17 amino acids long. Germline V gives CDR1 SGDLS, CDR2 YYNGEE. V lost 2 bases and J lost 1; bases outside the gene matches: 7. CDR3 sequence: CASSVRTGGIGTDTQYF. The CDR3 nucleotides are TGTGCCAGCAGCGTGCGGACAGGGGGTATCGGCACAGATACGCAGTATTTT.

The J gene is TRBJ2-2, the V gene TRBV27; D is ambiguous. The germline V gene has CDR1 MNHEY and CDR2 SMNVEV (reference sequence). The CDR3 runs to 16 residues. V was shortened by 5 bases and J by 4 bases, with 17 bases between the two germline ends. The DNA for the CDR3 is TGTGCCAGCAGTGACTGGGTAGCAGATTCCACCGGGGAGCTGTTTTTT. Its protein product is CASSDWVADSTGELFF.

The rearrangement uses TRBV4-1 and TRBJ2-5; TRBD1 or TRBD2 may be the D gene (6 bases each). The CDR3 covers 14 residues. The germline V gene encodes CDR1 MGHRA and CDR2 YSYEKL. Deletions cut 8 bases from V and 7 bases from J, with 20 bases between. CDR3 nucleotides: TGCGCCAGCGGCTCCGGGACACTCGGGGGGACCCAGTACTTC. Amino acids: CASGSGTLGGTQYF.

The chain is built from TRBV2 and TRBJ1-2; TRBD1 might be the D (6 bases). The V and J ends lost 5 bases and 1 base respectively, with 11 bases between them. Germline CDR1 is SNHLY and CDR2 is FYNNEI. The CDR3 consists of 14 residues. CDR3 loop: CASSPDRLNYGYTF. CDR3 nucleotide sequence: TGTGCCAGCAGTCCTGACAGGCTTAACTATGGCTACACCTTC. The full variable domain, with the rest looked up from reference TRBV2 and TRBJ1-2, is EPEVTQTPSHQVTQMGQEVILRCVPISNHLYFYWYRQILGQKVEFLVSFYNNEISEKSEIFDDQFSVERPDGSNFTLKIRSTKLEDSAMYFCASSPDRLNYGYTFGSGTRLTVV.

The chain joins TRBV11-2 to TRBJ2-3, with 10 bases matching TRBD1. Germline values: CDR1 SGHAT, CDR2 FQNNGV. V lost 5 bases to trimming and J lost 4 bases; unmatched junction nucleotides: 3. The CDR3 loop spans 14 amino acids. The CDR3 loop reads CASSRDRGADTQYF. The CDR3 DNA follows: TGTGCCAGCAGCAGGGACAGGGGCGCAGATACGCAGTATTTT.

The V gene is TRBV5-1, the J gene TRBJ2-6, with 7 positions matching TRBD1. This CDR3 contains 17 residues. Trimming at V came to 2 bases and at J to 0 bases, leaving 5 bases not matched to a gene. Germline loops: CDR1 SGHRS, CDR2 YFSETQ. CDR3 residues: CASSFLQGYSGANVLTF. The CDR3 bases are TGCGCCAGCAGCTTCTTACAGGGGTACTCTGGGGCCAACGTCCTGACTTTC.

The rearrangement uses TRBV7-8 and TRBJ2-1, with 9 bases lining up with TRBD1. The germline CDR1 and CDR2 sequences are SGHVS and FQNEAQ. This CDR3 region has 15 residues. Losses at the gene ends were 3 bases for V and 9 bases for J; bases not matched to a gene: 9. The CDR3, as DNA: TGTGCCAGCAGCTTTGGGACAGGGAGGTCGGGTGAGCAGTTCTTC. This translates into CASSFGTGRSGEQFF.

The chain joins TRBV9 to TRBJ2-1; unclear D gene. V was pared by 0 bases and J by 2 bases, with 15 bases between. The germline gives CDR1 SGDLS, CDR2 YYNGEE. There are 17 residues in the CDR3. The CDR3: CASSVEPLDPTYNEQFF. CDR3 in DNA: TGTGCCAGCAGCGTAGAGCCCCTAGACCCAACCTACAATGAGCAGTTCTTC.